This TCR beta chain is from a study of blood T cell repertoires in COVID-19. The V and J ends lost 2 bases and 4 bases respectively, with 6 bases between them. This CDR3 is built from 14 residues. CDR1 is WSHSY, CDR2 SAAADI, per germline. Residents of about two dozen US areas, aged 18 to 89 years, made up the participants. Original handling: Estimation of nucleated cell counts was performed using reference gene primer amplification. Measured with immunoSEQ multiplex PCR; TCRdb has only the in-frame clones, and not every one. The V and J calls and clone size come from that table; D and trimming were worked out from the DNA. Among about 380,000 clones listed, around 89% were seen once.

Sequencing was done on a sample of PBMCs or T cells enriched from blood (not recorded which). The rearrangement uses TRBV10-2 and TRBJ1-6; D uncertain. This receptor was identified in a woman in her late teens or twenties who had recovered from COVID-19. The CDR3 sequence is CASSEGGYNSPLHF. In nucleotides, the CDR3 is TGCGCCAGCAGTGAGGGAGGGTATAATTCACCCCTCCACTTT.